Listed below are T cell receptor beta chains from one sample, sequenced in a study of shared clonotypes between healthy human individuals. The data were produced by immunoSEQ multiplex PCR, yet TCRdb's version contains in-frame clones alone and is incomplete. Of 1.5 million to 2.5 million clones in the sample, less than 95% were seen once. The sequencing sample was made of naive CD8+ T cells sorted from blood. All receptors come from a man younger than 30 in good health. The CDR3 runs from the conserved cysteine through the conserved F or W.

V gene: TRBV29-1; CDR3 length: 13; J gene: TRBJ2-2; CDR3 protein: CSVEDTPAGELFF
V gene: TRBV28; CDR3 length: 15; J gene: TRBJ1-5; CDR3 protein: CASSLGGIGNQPQHF
V gene: TRBV27; CDR3 length: 15; J gene: TRBJ2-7; CDR3 protein: CASSFMDRVNYEQYF
V gene: TRBV7-9; CDR3 length: 13; J gene: TRBJ2-3; CDR3 protein: CASSGLSTDTQYF
V gene: TRBV5-6; CDR3 length: 16; J gene: TRBJ2-7; CDR3 protein: CASSCIRTGADCEQYF
V gene: TRBV5-6; CDR3 length: 14; J gene: TRBJ2-1; CDR3 protein: CASSLEVTKDEQFF
V gene: TRBV11-2; CDR3 length: 14; J gene: TRBJ2-7; CDR3 protein: CASSPGQGTYEQYF
V gene: TRBV7-9; CDR3 length: 14; J gene: TRBJ1-2; CDR3 protein: CASSLGGVSYGYTF
V gene: TRBV2; CDR3 length: 14; J gene: TRBJ1-3; CDR3 protein: CASSEPSSGNTIYF
V gene: TRBV27; CDR3 length: 17; J gene: TRBJ1-2; CDR3 protein: CASRPLRSGAGAYGYTF
V gene: TRBV7-9; CDR3 length: 16; J gene: TRBJ2-3; CDR3 protein: CASSWTSGIGTDTQYF
V gene: TRBV5-1; CDR3 length: 14; J gene: TRBJ1-2; CDR3 protein: CASSLAGLGYGYTF
V gene: TRBV6-6; CDR3 length: 14; J gene: TRBJ1-1; CDR3 protein: CASSEGQGNTEAFF
V gene: TRBV10-2; CDR3 length: 14; J gene: TRBJ1-6; CDR3 protein: CASGGTGEVPPLHF